Sequencing of this T cell receptor (beta chain) was carried out in a study of T cell clonotyping in hematopoietic cell transplantation. Some clones are missing from TCRdb's copy, which holds only in-frame ones; the method was immunoSEQ multiplex PCR. The table has some 17,000 clones, about 85% seen once. Germline lookup yields CDR1 SGHKS and CDR2 YYEKEE (reference sequence). V shed 2 bases and J 7 bases; nucleotides not matched to a gene: 6. This CDR3 contains 13 residues. This TCR was sampled from a male patient between 55 and 70 years old who had an allogeneic stem cell transplant from a related donor, so the T cells may come from the graft donor. Some clones in this sample may be carry-over from other donors' samples. This rearrangement joins TRBV5-5 to TRBJ2-7; 7 nucleotides line up with TRBD2. The starting material was PBMCs, obtained 100 days after allogeneic stem cell transplant. The CDR3 here is CASSFFREGEQYF. The CDR3 DNA follows: TGTGCCAGCAGCTTTTTCAGGGAGGGGGAGCAGTACTTC.